The clone carrying this TCR beta chain turned up a few times. This specimen comes from a study of T-cell memory formation after mild COVID-19. TCRdb used MiXCR to reprocess the 5' RACE reads, holding one entry per CDR3 protein. The sample records some 100,000 distinct CDR3 sequences, 8.5% to 14% being singletons. What was sequenced was PBMCs or a T cell subset sorted from them (not recorded which). The receptor was isolated from a man aged 18 to 29 who had mild COVID-19 (a few samples of this study predate the infection). Cell type and time point are not known.

CDR3 residues: CASSPPGTVHGYTF. The CDR3 nucleotides are TGTGCCAGCAGCCCCCCCGGGACAGTCCATGGCTACACCTTC. This chain uses TRBV14 with TRBJ1-2; 7 nucleotides agree with TRBD1. From germline, CDR1 is SGHDN and CDR2 FVKESK. J was trimmed by 6 bases and V by 4 bases; bases with no gene match: 8. The CDR3 contains 14 residues. The whole variable domain, filled in from reference TRBV14 and TRBJ1-2, reads EAGVTQFPSHSVIEKGQTVTLRCDPISGHDNLYWYRRVMGKEIKFLLHFVKESKQDESGMPNNRFLAERTGGTYSTLKVQPAELEDSGVYFCASSPPGTVHGYTFGSGTRLTVV.